This T cell receptor beta chain was recorded in a study of CD8+ T cells in alopecia areata (dated by TCRdb to the late 2010s). Concerning the study at large: Treated patients were enrolled in an open-label pilot trial of oral tofacitinib, 5 to 10 mg twice daily, for moderate-to-severe alopecia areata. In humans, TCRbeta sequencing was performed on scalp tissue and on sorted CD4+ and CD8+ peripheral blood T cells from healthy controls and from patients with patchy or totalis/universalis alopecia areata. The SALT score, which quantifies the percentage of affected scalp surface area, was used to measure disease severity in treated patients. The RNA source kit depended on sample type: the PAXgene miRNA kit for fixed scalp, the miRNeasy kit for PBMCs, and the RNeasy kit for mouse skin. Tofacitinib was given for 6 to 18 months, followed by 6 months of follow-up off drug to assess delayed response and recurrence. To study T cell clonal expansion in alopecia areata, the researchers applied high-throughput TCRbeta sequencing to both the C3H/HeJ mouse model and human patients. Biopsies were taken from tofacitinib-treated patients at baseline and again at 4 and 24 weeks into treatment, and several of those patients also had a later scalp biopsy. immunoSEQ multiplex PCR using 35 Vbeta forward primers and 13 Jbeta reverse primers was used to amplify TCRbeta CDR3 regions. Clonality in the scalp was compared among normal scalp (n=4), patchy alopecia areata scalp (n=8), and alopecia totalis/universalis scalp (n=8). The paper's findings and limits, for the study overall: Tofacitinib significantly decreased scalp clonality and the number of expanded CD8+ clones among the top 100 scalp clones. Because the treated cohort was small and included a single nonresponder, larger studies are needed to assess links between baseline CD8+ expansion and response. Scalp TCR repertoire analysis is complicated because resident alphabeta T cells in normal human skin are also sequenced, whereas mouse skin is dominated by gammadelta T cells. Many expanded lesional clones persisted in scalp and blood during tofacitinib treatment, which may partly explain relapse after stopping treatment. Shared TCR sequences between patients were less evident than in mice, which may be partly attributable to HLA diversity in the patient population. Compared with normal scalp, lesional scalp, particularly in alopecia totalis/universalis, had higher clonality and more expanded CD8+ clones, which suggests antigenic drive.

The time point label for this specimen denotes: roughly 27 days on oral tofacitinib. This sample's treatment or condition label indicates: oral pan-JAK inhibitor, 5-10 mg twice daily. Lesional scalp punch biopsies and peripheral blood were collected from alopecia areata patients. PBMCs were isolated by density centrifugation and stained for CD3, CD4 and CD8, and CD4+ and CD8+ T cells were sorted on a FACSAria. Regarding this clone: The clone's antigen remains unknown. No base quality values were provided; no much bigger clone lies one nucleotide off.

Libraries came from the immunoSEQ multiplex PCR assay. To provide template for TCR sequencing, every sample had RNA extracted and reverse transcribed into cDNA. First-strand cDNA was synthesized using SuperScript III with a 2:1 mix of oligo-dT and random hexamers. A synthetic immune receptor repertoire was used to measure amplification bias, and any remaining bias was corrected computationally. As for the original processing: Raw reads were preprocessed to remove errors, and CDR3 was defined by IMGT conventions from the conserved cysteine to phenylalanine. To get clonality, Shannon entropy was normalized by log2 of the number of productive unique TCRs and the result was subtracted from 1. CD4 or CD8 identity of scalp clones was inferred by cross-referencing scalp TCRbeta sequences with sorted blood CD4 and CD8 repertoires. The source is immuneACCESS, and TCRdb retained only in-frame sequences with V and J called. Part of the clones is not carried over; for the studies checked, unresolved V genes explain less than half of this, and the remainder is unexplained. The V and J calls and clone size were taken over from that table, and D and trimming were inferred from the DNA. Recorded for this sample are about 160,000 clones; about three fifths of them occurred a single time. The top ten clones comprise more than 0.7% of the sample.

CDR1 and CDR2 are drawn from the germline V gene: SGDLS, YYNGEE. Relative to germline, V is 4 bases shorter and J is 3 bases shorter, with 7 bases between their ends. The CDR3 covers 13 residues, taking in both the cysteine and the phenylalanine. Just the 39-base CDR3 DNA is kept, in frame starting at base 1. The V and J genes are TRBV9 and TRBJ2-2, with the D segment identity uncertain. The clonotype was recovered from a human donor with alopecia areata. This specimen was CD4+ T cells sorted from blood, taken at week 4, from a patient treated with tofacitinib. This receptor has the CDR3 CASSPSDTGELFF. The bases are TGTGCCAGCAGCCCCTCCGACACCGGGGAGCTGTTTTTT.